Shown below are 5 T cell receptor beta chains from a single sample sequenced in a study of shared clonotypes between healthy human individuals. Naive CD8 cells comprised CD45RO-negative, CCR7-positively selected cells, excluding terminally differentiated effector memory CD45RA+ cells. Assay used: immunoSEQ multiplex PCR; TCRdb lists only in-frame clones, some missing. The repertoire holds around 2,100,000 clones, with approximately 94% as singletons. The sequenced sample consisted of naive CD8+ T cells sorted from blood. The origin of the receptors is a man between 18 and 35 years old in good health.

V and J are TRBV28 and TRBJ2-7, with 8 bases identical to TRBD1. The CDR3 loop spans 16 amino acids. CDR1 MDHEN and CDR2 SYDVKM come from the germline V gene. Trimming removed 4 bases from V and 1 base from J; junction bases left unmatched: 9. CDR3 in amino acids: CASSYRPGQGSYEQYF. DNA for the CDR3: TGTGCCAGCAGTTACCGCCCTGGACAGGGTTCCTACGAGCAGTACTTC.

This sequence joins TRBV9 and TRBJ2-7, with unresolved D. This CDR3 is 13 amino acids long. CDR1 is SGDLS and CDR2 is YYNGEE in the germline V gene. The germline V and J ends were trimmed by 4 bases and 4 bases, with 12 bases remaining between them. The CDR3 reads CASSISDGYEQYF. The CDR3 bases are TGTGCCAGCAGCATCAGCGACGGGTACGAGCAGTACTTC. Looking up the rest from reference TRBV9 and TRBJ2-7 gives the full variable domain: DSGVTQTPKHLITATGQRVTLRCSPRSGDLSVYWYQQSLDQGLQFLIQYYNGEERAKGNILERFSAQQFPDLHSELNLSSLELGDSALYFCASSISDGYEQYFGPGTRLTVT.

This clone was observed a few times. V and J are TRBV19 and TRBJ1-2, with 8 bases that match TRBD1. The CDR3 covers 14 residues. Trimming cost V 7 bases and J 7 bases; bases outside gene matches: 11. Germline V gene lookup returns CDR1 LNHDA and CDR2 SQIVND (reference sequence). In DNA, the CDR3 is TGTGCCAGTACCACAGGGGGATGGGAGGCTGGCTACACCTTC. Translated, it gives CASTTGGWEAGYTF.

Only a few counts were recorded for this clone. The V gene is TRBV7-6, the J gene TRBJ1-5, with D possibly matching TRBD1 (5 bases). CDR3 size: 15 residues. Germline-derived CDR1 and CDR2 are SGHVS and FNYEAQ. The V end was cut by 1 base, the J end by 5 bases, with 12 bases between. CDR3 sequence reads: CASSLEAGLYQPQHF. CDR3 coding DNA: TGTGCCAGCAGCTTAGAGGCAGGGCTTTATCAGCCCCAGCATTTT.

The rearrangement joins TRBV6-6 to TRBJ2-5, with a tentative D call TRBD2 (6 bases). V gave up 5 bases and J gave up 0 bases, with 10 bases separating them. The CDR3 has 14 residues. From germline, CDR1 is MNHNY and CDR2 SVGAGI (reference sequence). The DNA for the CDR3 is TGTGCCAGCAGTCGGACGGGGGACCAAGAGACCCAGTACTTC. Amino acid sequence: CASSRTGDQETQYF.